This TCR beta chain was captured in a study of shared clonotypes between healthy human individuals. At the deep level, the assay was run. Measured with immunoSEQ multiplex PCR; TCRdb has only the in-frame clones, and not every one. The sample lists about 2.4 million clones, roughly 92% occurring once. Findings and caveats of the study: The sharing of about 5% of naive CD4 clonotypes was seen across a handful of donors. What rarefaction showed was incomplete sorted-subset sequencing despite large depth.

Trimming took off 3 bases at V and 5 bases at J, with 17 bases between the two ends. The CDR3 is 15 amino acids. Germline assignment: CDR1 SGDLS and CDR2 YYNGEE. With regard to this clone: Its target is not known.

The gene calls are TRBV9 and TRBJ1-2; D is perhaps TRBD1 (5 bases). Sequencing used naive CD4+ T cells sorted from blood. Subset meaning: CD45RA+ positively selected. This TCR was sampled from a man between 18 and 29 years old in good health. The CDR3 bases are TGTGCCAGCAGCGGTGGGACCCGGGGAGCATATGGCTACACCTTC. This encodes CASSGGTRGAYGYTF.